This T cell receptor beta chain derives from a study of beta chain features in type 1 diabetes. Looking at the study overall: Patients did not differ from healthy donors in age, gender or cell yield. Findings of the study overall: Within the patient group, naive, central memory and Treg TCRB repertoires appeared more similar to each other than within healthy donors. A potential influence of HLA type upon TCRB rearrangement remained unresolved herein.

Every single donor gave one heparinised blood draw, and these averaged roughly 0.11 L. Deletions cut 6 bases from V and 0 bases from J, with 0 bases between. This CDR3 has 11 amino acids. Germline V gene lookup returns CDR1 SNHLY and CDR2 FYNNEI. The study reverse transcribed the entire isolated RNA, so it sequenced expressed TCRB transcripts. Assay: immunoSEQ multiplex PCR; the TCRdb copy retains only in-frame clones and omits some. The table has 200,000 to 250,000 clones, 27% seen once. This clone was observed a handful of times. What it binds is not known. A much more abundant neighbour one base away suggests this may be a read error. Additional DNA sequences in this sample encode the identical CDR3.

This clonotype originated in a man younger than 45 in good health. The V call is TRBV2, the J call TRBJ2-1; D ambiguous. What was sequenced was central memory CD4+ T cells from blood. Here the CDR3 DNA reads TGTGCCAGCAGCTCCTACAATGAGCAGTTCTTC. It specifies CASSSYNEQFF.